This passage covers 12 T cell receptor beta chains from one sample sequenced in a study of shared clonotypes between healthy human individuals (dated by TCRdb to the early 2020s). Library preparation used the immunoSEQ multiplex PCR assay. TCRdb carries this immuneACCESS record with in-frame sequences only. Its versions omit some clonotypes, under half of them owing to an unresolved V gene in the studies checked, with the rest unexplained. A total of about 1 million clones appear in this sample, under 80% of them only once. Together, the top ten hold approximately 1.5% of the sample. The specimen was memory CD4+ T cells sorted from blood. Taken with the paper, the label for cell subset or site translates to: CD45RA-negative fraction. The receptors shown here come from a man between 18 and 35 years old in good health.

V is TRBV11-2 and J is TRBJ2-7; TRBD2 aligns across 7 bases. V trimming: 3 bases; J trimming: 6 bases; junction bases outside the gene matches: 14. The CDR3 runs to 16 residues. CDR1 is SGHAT and CDR2 is FQNNGV in the germline V gene. CDR3 protein: CASSFDQEAGAREQYF. DNA for the CDR3: TGTGCCAGCAGCTTTGATCAGGAGGCGGGAGCACGCGAGCAGTACTTC.

A remark on this clone: The same CDR3 arises from other DNA sequences in this sample as well. This chain connects TRBV30 to TRBJ1-5; D gene ambiguous. There are 13 residues in the CDR3. Germline V gene data show CDR1 as GTSNPN and CDR2 as SVGIG (reference sequence). V was pared by 1 base and J by 2 bases, with 6 bases between. The CDR3 loop is CAWSEAGNQPQHF. CDR3 bases: TGTGCCTGGAGTGAGGCTGGCAATCAGCCCCAGCATTTT. Combining the CDR3 with reference TRBV30 and TRBJ1-5 gives the whole variable domain SQTIHQWPATLVQPVGSPLSLECTVEGTSNPNLYWYRQAAGRGLQLLFYSVGIGQISSEVPQNLSASRPQDRQFILSSKKLLLSDSGFYLCAWSEAGNQPQHFGDGTRLSIL.

The CDR3 protein is CATSNPRGVETQYF. Here the CDR3 DNA reads TGTGCCACCAGCAACCCCAGGGGGGTGGAGACCCAGTACTTC. This chain uses TRBV15 with TRBJ2-5, with TRBD1 as a possible D gene (7 bases). The germline CDR1 and CDR2 sequences are LNHNV and YYDKDF (reference sequence). The V gene lost 4 bases and the J gene lost 5 bases, with 14 bases spanning the gap. There are 14 residues in the CDR3.

V usage is TRBV5-1 and J usage is TRBJ2-5; D is tentatively TRBD1 or TRBD2 (5 bases each). The CDR3 spans 14 residues. V lost 8 bases, J lost 2 bases, and 16 bases lay in between. Germline values: CDR1 SGHRS, CDR2 YFSETQ. The CDR3 nucleotides read TGCGCCAGTCGTGTTCCGGGACCTCAAGAGACCCAGTACTTC. Amino acids: CASRVPGPQETQYF.

The table lists this clone with a count of one. V gene TRBV4-1 combines with J gene TRBJ2-7; D could derive from TRBD1 or TRBD2 (5 bases each). The CDR3 sequence is 17 residues long. The V end lost 4 bases, the J end lost 3 bases, and 22 bases lay between the germline ends. Germline V CDR1 and CDR2: MGHRA, YSYEKL. The CDR3: CASSPSMGTGMNYEQYF. For the CDR3, the DNA is TGCGCCAGCAGCCCCTCGATGGGGACGGGAATGAACTACGAGCAGTACTTC.

The rearrangement joins TRBV18 to TRBJ2-5; D might be TRBD1 (5 bases). With 4 bases removed from V and 2 bases from J, the gap between germline ends came to 8 bases. This CDR3 spans 13 amino acids. The germline CDR1 and CDR2 sequences are KGHSH and LQKENI. Here the CDR3 DNA reads TGTGCCAGCTCACTACAGGTACAAGAGACCCAGTACTTC. The encoded protein is CASSLQVQETQYF.

The chain is built from TRBV10-3 and TRBJ2-2; D is unresolved. CDR1 and CDR2 from the germline V gene are ENHRY and SYGVKD. The CDR3 is 16 residues long. The germline V and J ends were trimmed by 2 bases and 6 bases, with 16 bases remaining between them. The CDR3 sequence is CAISERLGMESGELFF. The CDR3 DNA follows: TGTGCCATCAGTGAGAGGCTTGGAATGGAGTCCGGGGAGCTGTTTTTT.

In this sample, this clone turned up a few times. The chain couples TRBV29-1 to TRBJ2-3; 11 bases are a match to TRBD2. CDR1 and CDR2 (germline): SQVTM, ANQGSEA. The CDR3 totals 14 residues. Trimming took 6 bases from V and 1 from J; bases not matched to a gene: 3. In DNA form, the CDR3 reads TGCAGCGTCCAGACTAGCGGGGGCACAGATACGCAGTATTTT. Translation gives CSVQTSGGTDTQYF.

The chain joins TRBV5-6 to TRBJ1-2; 7 nucleotides line up with TRBD1. This CDR3 region has 11 residues. With 1 base clipped from V and 14 bases from J, the junction kept 5 bases outside the gene matches. Looked up from germline, CDR1 is SGHDT and CDR2 is YYEEEE. The CDR3 DNA reads TGTGCCAGCAGCTTGACCAGGGGGATGACCTTC. Amino acid sequence: CASSLTRGMTF.

This chain joins TRBV4-2 and TRBJ2-3; no firm D call. Trimming cost V 2 bases and J 3 bases, with 3 bases left between them. This CDR3 is 12 amino acids long. From germline, CDR1 is LGHNA and CDR2 YNFKEQ. The CDR3 is CASSQRTDTQYF. As DNA, the CDR3 is TGTGCCAGCAGCCAAAGGACAGATACGCAGTATTTT.

This clone was recorded only once. The junction departs from germline at one end; a sequencing error may be responsible. J is TRBJ1-2 and V is TRBV6-1; TRBD1 aligns across 7 bases. CDR3 size: 14 residues. CDR1 and CDR2 (germline): MNHNS, SASEGT. The CDR3 region has the DNA TGTGCCAGCAGCGAAGGGACAGTCAGAAATGGCTACACCTTC. The encoded protein is CASSEGTVRNGYTF.

The sample holds a few counts of this clone. The chain couples TRBV7-2 to TRBJ2-7, with TRBD2 identical over 10 bases. Germline V lookup: CDR1 SGHTA, CDR2 FQGNSA. The CDR3 has 15 amino acids. J was trimmed by 7 bases and V by 5 bases; bases with no gene match: 11. The CDR3 DNA follows: TGTGCCAGCAGCCCCCCCCTTAGCGGGGGGCTTGAGCAGTACTTC. Translation gives CASSPPLSGGLEQYF. The full variable domain, its missing parts supplied by reference TRBV7-2 and TRBJ2-7, is GAGVSQSPSNKVTEKGKDVELRCDPISGHTALYWYRQSLGQGLEFLIYFQGNSAPDKSGLPSDRFSAERTGGSVSTLTIQRTQQEDSAVYLCASSPPLSGGLEQYFGPGTRLTVT.